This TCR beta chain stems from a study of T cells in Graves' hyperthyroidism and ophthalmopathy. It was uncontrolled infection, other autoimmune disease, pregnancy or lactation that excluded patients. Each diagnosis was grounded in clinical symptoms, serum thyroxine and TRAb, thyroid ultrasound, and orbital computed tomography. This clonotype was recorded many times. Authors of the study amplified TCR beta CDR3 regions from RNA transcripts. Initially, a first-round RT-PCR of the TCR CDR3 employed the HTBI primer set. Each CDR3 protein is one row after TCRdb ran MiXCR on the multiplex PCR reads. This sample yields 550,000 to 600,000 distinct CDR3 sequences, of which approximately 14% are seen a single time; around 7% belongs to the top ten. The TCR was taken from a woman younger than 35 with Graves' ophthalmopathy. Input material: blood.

The CDR3 loop is CASTDGGRGNIQYF. CDR3 DNA sequence: TGTGCCAGCACCGACGGGGGGCGCGGAAACATTCAGTACTTC. V is TRBV28 and J is TRBJ2-4; D perhaps matches TRBD2 (7 bases). Germline V gene sequence: CDR1 MDHEN, CDR2 SYDVKM. CDR3 size: 14 residues. Trimming cost V 7 bases and J 6 bases, with 16 bases left between them.